The 13 T cell receptor beta chains below all came from one sample that was sequenced in a study of shared clonotypes between healthy human individuals. The assay was immunoSEQ multiplex PCR, and TCRdb's table has in-frame clones only and misses some. The sample records 2,500,000 or so clones, under 95% being singletons. The sequenced sample consisted of naive CD4+ T cells from PBMCs. The subset here: CD45RA+ positively selected. The source is a man aged 18 to 35 in good health. Some clones in this sample may be carry-over from other donors' samples.

A remark on this clone: Other DNA sequences in this sample translate to the same CDR3. This chain connects TRBV28 to TRBJ1-2; D ambiguous. The length of the CDR3 is 13 residues. V lost 2 bases to trimming and J lost 4 bases, with 8 bases between them. Germline CDR1 and CDR2: MDHEN and SYDVKM. The CDR3: CASSLAGGYGYTF. Here the CDR3 DNA reads TGTGCCAGCAGTTTAGCGGGAGGCTATGGCTACACCTTC.

This chain connects TRBV28 to TRBJ2-4; D is uncertain. Germline V gives CDR1 MDHEN, CDR2 SYDVKM. The length of the CDR3 is 12 residues. V was cut by 8 bases and J by 0 bases, with 5 bases left in between. The CDR3: CASQLAKNIQYF. CDR3 nucleotide sequence: TGTGCCAGCCAGTTAGCCAAAAACATTCAGTACTTC.

The chain joins TRBV6-5 to TRBJ2-7, with D perhaps given as TRBD1 or TRBD2 (6 bases each). Germline CDR1 MNHEY, CDR2 SVGAGI. V was cut by 5 bases and J by 6 bases, with 11 bases left in between. The length of the CDR3 is 12 residues. CDR3 DNA: TGTGCCAGCAGTGACAGGAGGGCCGAGCAGTACTTC. Encoded protein: CASSDRRAEQYF.

This chain connects TRBV29-1 to TRBJ1-1; perhaps TRBD1 as D (6 bases). Germline V CDR1 and CDR2: SQVTM, ANQGSEA. V lost 6 bases and J 0 bases, leaving 8 bases between the germline ends. The CDR3 consists of 12 residues. The CDR3 spells CSVSGVNTEAFF. The CDR3 DNA reads as TGCAGCGTATCAGGGGTGAACACTGAAGCTTTCTTT.

The chain links TRBV28 to TRBJ1-5; 7 nucleotides match TRBD1. The length of the CDR3 is 15 residues. The junction had 5 bases not matched to a gene; V was cut back by 3 bases and J by 3 bases. The V gene's germline CDR1 is MDHEN and CDR2 SYDVKM. The CDR3 nucleotides are TGTGCCAGCAGTTTGAGGGACAGCCACAATCAGCCCCAGCATTTT. Its protein product is CASSLRDSHNQPQHF.

This chain joins TRBV15 and TRBJ2-5, with D possibly being TRBD1 (6 bases). The CDR3 has 15 amino acids. Trimming took off 3 bases at V and 4 bases at J, with 15 bases between the two ends. Germline V gene lookup returns CDR1 LNHNV and CDR2 YYDKDF (reference sequence). This CDR3 is CATSRRQVRRETQYF. CDR3 DNA sequence: TGTGCCACCAGCAGGAGACAGGTTAGAAGAGAGACCCAGTACTTC.

V is TRBV6-5 and J is TRBJ2-3; 8 nucleotides match TRBD2. The CDR3 sequence is 15 residues long. Per germline, CDR1 MNHEY and CDR2 SVGAGI. V was pared by 5 bases and J by 0 bases, with 4 bases of the junction left unmatched. The CDR3 is CASSTGGVSTDTQYF. CDR3 nucleotides: TGTGCCAGCAGTACCGGGGGGGTTAGCACAGATACGCAGTATTTT.

CDR3 sequence reads: CSVHRDGSYEQYF. CDR3 coding DNA: TGCAGCGTTCACCGGGACGGGTCCTACGAGCAGTACTTC. This chain joins TRBV29-1 and TRBJ2-7; D assignment may be TRBD1 or TRBD2 (5 bases each). Trimming removed 5 bases at V and 1 base at J, with 12 bases between. This CDR3 spans 13 amino acids. Germline CDR1 SQVTM, CDR2 ANQGSEA.

DNA for the CDR3: TGTGCCAGCAGCGTAGGGGCTAGCGGGAGAGCGATTCACGAGCAGTACTTC. As protein: CASSVGASGRAIHEQYF. This chain uses TRBV9 with TRBJ2-7; 10 nucleotides line up with TRBD2. V lost 0 bases, J lost 5 bases, and 11 bases stayed unmatched. From germline, CDR1 is SGDLS and CDR2 YYNGEE. CDR3 size: 17 residues.

In the case of this clone: Other DNA variants within this sample encode the same CDR3. CDR3 bases: TGCGCCAGCAGCTTAGGCAACACAGATACGCAGTATTTT. It yields the protein CASSLGNTDTQYF. The chain is built from TRBV5-1 and TRBJ2-3, with unresolved D. V was cut by 2 bases and J by 2 bases, with 6 bases left in between. This CDR3 has 13 amino acids. Looked up from germline, CDR1 is SGHRS and CDR2 is YFSETQ. Based on the CDR3 plus reference TRBV5-1 and TRBJ2-3, the full variable domain is KAGVTQTPRYLIKTRGQQVTLSCSPISGHRSVSWYQQTPGQGLQFLFEYFSETQRNKGNFPGRFSGRQFSNSRSEMNVSTLELGDSALYLCASSLGNTDTQYFGPGTRLTVL.

This clone has a single count. Additional DNA sequences in this sample encode the identical CDR3. The chain joins TRBV5-4 to TRBJ2-7; TRBD1 is a possible D gene (6 bases). The V gene's germline CDR1 is SGHNT and CDR2 YYREEE (reference sequence). The CDR3 length is 13 residues. The V end lost 4 bases, the J end lost 6 bases, and 14 bases lay between the germline ends. CDR3 sequence (DNA): TGTGCCAGCAGCCTGGCAGGGGTGGGCGAGCAGTACTTC. It specifies CASSLAGVGEQYF.

The rearrangement links TRBV20-1 to TRBJ2-7; D remains unclear. V was shortened by 0 bases and J by 9 bases, with 9 bases between the two germline ends. CDR1 is DFQATT, CDR2 SNEGSKA, per germline (reference sequence). The CDR3 loop spans 11 amino acids. The CDR3 sequence is CSARDFFPQYF. Here the CDR3 DNA reads TGCAGTGCTAGAGATTTTTTCCCGCAGTACTTC.

V is TRBV5-4 and J is TRBJ2-1; D gene unclear. Looked up from germline, CDR1 is SGHNT and CDR2 is YYREEE (reference sequence). The CDR3 runs to 16 residues. V was shortened by 5 bases and J by 0 bases, with 15 bases between the two germline ends. Written as DNA, the CDR3 is TGTGCCAGCAGTCTCAACCCGACATACTCCTACAATGAGCAGTTCTTC. Protein: CASSLNPTYSYNEQFF.